The 25 T cell receptor beta chains below were found in one sample sequenced in a study of regulatory T cells in long-lasting Graves disease. For TCR beta, libraries came from iRepertoire HTBI primers and Arm-PCR of CDR3 regions. Each CDR3 protein is one row after TCRdb ran MiXCR on the multiplex PCR reads. Of 440,000 or so distinct CDR3 sequences in the sample, about 16% were seen once. The time point was: newly diagnosed GD, antithyroid drugs for less than 3 months. PBMCs were the source of the RNA used for TCR sequencing. This sample was shared with a second study, whose subject was T cells in Graves' hyperthyroidism and ophthalmopathy.

The sequencing here drew on peripheral blood mononuclear cells (PBMCs), taken at new diagnosis, from a patient treated with antithyroid drugs. All receptors come from a woman younger than 45 with Graves disease.

This clonotype occurred a few times. J is TRBJ1-2 and V is TRBV20-1; a possible D gene is TRBD1 (5 bases). Germline CDR1 and CDR2: DFQATT and SNEGSKA (reference sequence). This CDR3 comprises 17 residues. The V end lost 2 bases, the J end lost 5 bases, and 24 bases lay between the germline ends. This CDR3 reads CSARLAGDTGGWYGYTF. As DNA, the CDR3 is TGCAGTGCTAGACTAGCGGGAGACACCGGGGGTTGGTATGGCTACACCTTC.

V gene TRBV15 combines with J gene TRBJ2-7, with 11 bases lining up with TRBD2. CDR3 length: 15 amino acids. V was pared by 2 bases and J by 6 bases, with 6 bases of the junction left unmatched. Looked up from germline, CDR1 is LNHNV and CDR2 is YYDKDF (reference sequence). CDR3: CATSRLAGGSIEQYF. CDR3 nucleotides: TGTGCCACCAGCAGACTAGCGGGAGGAAGTATCGAGCAGTACTTC. The full variable domain, in which reference TRBV15 and TRBJ2-7 provide the parts outside the CDR3, is DAMVIQNPRYQVTQFGKPVTLSCSQTLNHNVMYWYQQKSSQAPKLLFHYYDKDFNNEADTPDNFQSRRPNTSFCFLDIRSPGLGDTAMYLCATSRLAGGSIEQYFGPGTRLTVT.

This clonotype has a count of ten or more. The chain joins TRBV11-2 to TRBJ2-7, with D perhaps TRBD1 (6 bases). The CDR3 is made up of 12 amino acids. Trimming shortened V by 7 bases and J by 4 bases, and 11 bases separated the two germline ends. CDR1 SGHAT and CDR2 FQNNGV come from the germline V gene. The CDR3 region has the DNA TGTGCCAGCATGAGGGGGAATTACGAGCAGTACTTC. This gives the protein CASMRGNYEQYF. The full variable domain, its missing parts supplied by reference TRBV11-2 and TRBJ2-7, is EAGVAQSPRYKIIEKRQSVAFWCNPISGHATLYWYQQILGQGPKLLIQFQNNGVVDDSQLPKDRFSAERLKGVDSTLKIQPAKLEDSAVYLCASMRGNYEQYFGPGTRLTVT.

The genes are TRBV9 and TRBJ2-5; D is uncertain. The V gene lost 5 bases and the J gene lost 4 bases, with 6 bases spanning the gap. The CDR3 has 11 amino acids. Germline V CDR1 and CDR2: SGDLS, YYNGEE. CDR3 protein: CASSRVETQYF. In nucleotides, the CDR3 is TGTGCCAGCAGTAGGGTAGAGACCCAGTACTTC.

The chain has TRBV15 and TRBJ2-1; 14 nucleotides line up with TRBD2. V was pared by 6 bases and J by 9 bases, with 13 bases of the junction left unmatched. Germline assignment: CDR1 LNHNV and CDR2 YYDKDF (reference sequence). The CDR3 extends over 17 amino acids. Written as DNA, the CDR3 is TGTGCCACCAGAGATGCAGGTATCGGACTAGCGGGAGGTGAGCAGTTCTTC. Translation gives CATRDAGIGLAGGEQFF.

Comments on this clonotype: A single base separates this from a much larger clone, so it may be a read error. J is TRBJ2-2 and V is TRBV20-1, with 14 bases lining up with TRBD2. V shed 5 bases and J 3 bases; nucleotides not matched to a gene: 2. Germline-derived CDR1 and CDR2 are DFQATT and SNEGSKA (reference sequence). The CDR3 covers 15 residues. CDR3 sequence reads: CSAWGLAGDTGELFF. CDR3 coding DNA: TGCAGTGCTTGGGGACTAGCGGGAGACACCGGGGAGCTGTTTTTT.

This clonotype was detected a few times. The chain joins TRBV18 to TRBJ2-2, with 8 bases identical to TRBD2. Germline CDR1 and CDR2: KGHSH and LQKENI. The CDR3 has 17 amino acids. Trimming at V came to 4 bases and at J to 6 bases, leaving 13 bases not matched to a gene. The CDR3 sequence: CASSHGLAAVISGELFF. CDR3 DNA sequence: TGTGCCAGCTCACACGGACTAGCCGCTGTGATTTCCGGGGAGCTGTTTTTT.

As concerns this clonotype: An end of the junction differs from the germline gene, which may be a read error. The chain joins TRBV28 to TRBJ2-7; D gene unclear. This CDR3 has 13 residues. CDR1 and CDR2 (germline): MDHEN, SYDVKM. CDR3 protein: CTSSPPSSYEQYF. CDR3 sequence (DNA): TGTACCAGCTCACCACCAAGCTCCTACGAGCAGTACTTC. The full variable domain, rest sourced from reference TRBV28 and TRBJ2-7, is DVKVTQSSRYLVKRTGEKVFLECVQDMDHENMFWYRQDPGLGLRLIYFSYDVKMKEKGDIPEGYSVSREKKERFSLILESASTNQTSMYLCTSSPPSSYEQYFGPGTRLTVT.

In its sample, this clonotype was seen many times. The chain combines TRBV30 with TRBJ2-1; D might be TRBD1 (5 bases). The ends were cut back, 3 bases at V and 9 bases at J, with 15 bases in the middle. Germline V gives CDR1 GTSNPN, CDR2 SVGIG (reference sequence). This CDR3 has 13 residues. The CDR3 here is CAWRGPPKAEQFF. CDR3 in DNA: TGTGCCTGGAGGGGGCCCCCAAAGGCTGAGCAGTTCTTC.

The V gene is TRBV9, the J gene TRBJ1-1; TRBD1 might be the D (5 bases). The V gene's germline CDR1 is SGDLS and CDR2 YYNGEE. This CDR3 is 13 amino acids long. Trimming pared 0 bases from V and 6 bases from J, leaving 9 bases between. The CDR3 bases are TGTGCCAGCAGCGTAGTTTCAGGGTCTGAAGCTTTCTTT. Translating it yields CASSVVSGSEAFF.

In its sample, this clonotype was seen a few times. This CDR3 reads CAWKASGNTIYF. DNA of the CDR3: TGTGCCTGGAAAGCTTCCGGAAACACCATATATTTT. The chain joins TRBV30 to TRBJ1-3, with D unresolved. This CDR3 comprises 12 residues. With 4 bases removed from V and 4 bases from J, the gap between germline ends came to 8 bases. In germline, CDR1 is GTSNPN, CDR2 SVGIG (reference sequence). Filled out from reference TRBV30 and TRBJ1-3, the complete variable domain reads SQTIHQWPATLVQPVGSPLSLECTVEGTSNPNLYWYRQAAGRGLQLLFYSVGIGQISSEVPQNLSASRPQDRQFILSSKKLLLSDSGFYLCAWKASGNTIYFGEGSWLTVV.

This clonotype was recorded many times. CDR3 region: CASSLPAGLAGGRDEQFF. In nucleotides, the CDR3 is TGTGCCAGCAGCTTACCGGCCGGACTAGCGGGAGGCAGGGATGAGCAGTTCTTC. The chain links TRBV7-3 to TRBJ2-1; 14 positions match TRBD2. Looked up from germline, CDR1 is SGHTA and CDR2 is FQGTGA. There are 18 residues in the CDR3. V trimming: 2 bases; J trimming: 8 bases; junction bases outside the gene matches: 11.

This clonotype was detected only a few times. The chain combines TRBV4-1 with TRBJ1-3; unclear D gene. Trimming took 3 bases from V and 1 from J, leaving 13 bases between them. The CDR3 length is 16 residues. Germline-derived CDR1 and CDR2 are MGHRA and YSYEKL. CDR3 in DNA: TGCGCCAGCAGCCAGCCCGGGGTCGGATCTGGAAACACCATATATTTT. Protein sequence: CASSQPGVGSGNTIYF.

This chain connects TRBV15 to TRBJ1-3; D might be TRBD1 (5 bases). This CDR3 has 14 residues. Trimming left V 5 bases short and J 4 bases short, with 12 bases between. Germline V lookup: CDR1 LNHNV, CDR2 YYDKDF (reference sequence). DNA for the CDR3: TGTGCCACCAGCCGATCAGGGCCGGGAAACACCATATATTTT. This sequence encodes CATSRSGPGNTIYF.

In this sample, this clonotype turned up many times. The chain employs TRBV27 and TRBJ2-7; the match to TRBD2 covers 14 bases. The CDR3 covers 13 residues. Trimming took 2 bases from V and 11 from J; bases not matched to a gene: 2. Germline CDR1 is MNHEY and CDR2 is SMNVEV (reference sequence). As DNA, the CDR3 is TGTGCCAGCAGTTTACGGGGACTAGCGGGAGAGTACTTC. Residues: CASSLRGLAGEYF.

This clonotype came up a few times. This chain uses TRBV28 with TRBJ2-3; D is undetermined. CDR3 length: 15 residues. V was clipped by 5 bases and J by 4 bases, with 16 bases between them. From germline, CDR1 is MDHEN and CDR2 SYDVKM. The CDR3 spells CASSTKRTPADTQYF. CDR3 coding DNA: TGTGCCAGCAGTACGAAACGGACGCCCGCAGATACGCAGTATTTT. Full variable domain (missing parts from reference TRBV28 and TRBJ2-3): DVKVTQSSRYLVKRTGEKVFLECVQDMDHENMFWYRQDPGLGLRLIYFSYDVKMKEKGDIPEGYSVSREKKERFSLILESASTNQTSMYLCASSTKRTPADTQYFGPGTRLTVL.

The CDR3 DNA is TGTGCCTGGGTCGACCCAGGGGGCGGCTACGAGCAGTACTTC. This sequence encodes CAWVDPGGGYEQYF. The V call is TRBV30, the J call TRBJ2-7; TRBD1 matches at 8 bases. Unmatched junction bases numbered 9, after V lost 5 bases and J lost 3 bases. Germline assignment: CDR1 GTSNPN and CDR2 SVGIG (reference sequence). The CDR3 is 14 residues long.

The chain links TRBV5-6 to TRBJ2-2, with 8 bases aligning to TRBD1. Trimming at V came to 4 bases and at J to 7 bases, leaving 6 bases not matched to a gene. The CDR3 has 14 residues. Germline CDR1 SGHDT, CDR2 YYEEEE. CDR3 coding DNA: TGTGCCAGCAGCCCGGACAGGGCAAACGGGGAGCTGTTTTTT. It yields the protein CASSPDRANGELFF.

This clonotype was counted at least ten times. The chain links TRBV11-2 to TRBJ2-2; 7 bases fit TRBD1. Trimming took 5 bases from V and 8 from J; bases not matched to a gene: 11. Looked up from germline, CDR1 is SGHAT and CDR2 is FQNNGV. This CDR3 comprises 15 residues. CDR3 in DNA: TGTGCCAGCAGCAGTGGACAGGTTGGGGTTGGGGAGCTGTTTTTT. It translates to CASSSGQVGVGELFF. Full variable domain (rest looked up from reference TRBV11-2 and TRBJ2-2): EAGVAQSPRYKIIEKRQSVAFWCNPISGHATLYWYQQILGQGPKLLIQFQNNGVVDDSQLPKDRFSAERLKGVDSTLKIQPAKLEDSAVYLCASSSGQVGVGELFFGEGSRLTVL.

At least ten counts were recorded for this clonotype. The J gene is TRBJ2-5, the V gene TRBV6-2 or TRBV6-3, with TRBD2 matching over 9 bases. V dropped 7 bases and J dropped 1; count of bases not matched to a gene: 4. CDR1 and CDR2 from the germline V gene are MNHEY and SVGEGT. This CDR3 is built from 14 residues. The CDR3 DNA sequence: TGTGCCAGCATCCCGGGACTAGCCCAAGAGACCCAGTACTTC. It specifies CASIPGLAQETQYF.

This clonotype was counted at least ten times. The chain combines TRBV15 with TRBJ1-5; possibly TRBD1 for D (6 bases). Germline values: CDR1 LNHNV, CDR2 YYDKDF (reference sequence). Trimming removed 5 bases at V and 4 bases at J, with 12 bases between. The CDR3 spans 14 residues. The CDR3 spells CATSQGIENQPQHF. The DNA of the CDR3 is TGTGCCACCAGCCAGGGGATAGAGAATCAGCCCCAGCATTTT.

The chain recombines TRBV9 with TRBJ2-1; tentatively, D is TRBD2 (6 bases). This CDR3 contains 16 residues. Germline lookup yields CDR1 SGDLS and CDR2 YYNGEE. V was trimmed by 0 bases and J by 7 bases, leaving 17 bases between them. The CDR3 DNA sequence: TGTGCCAGCAGCGTAGTTCCGGGAGCTTCGGGAAATGAGCAGTTCTTC. Translated, it gives CASSVVPGASGNEQFF.

Concerning this clonotype: Relative to the germline gene, one junction end is altered; a read error may explain this. This chain links TRBV6-1 with TRBJ2-7, with D perhaps TRBD1 (6 bases). Germline values: CDR1 MNHNS, CDR2 SASEGT. The CDR3 runs 12 residues. The CDR3: CASRQGIYKQYF. CDR3 DNA sequence: TGTGCCAGCCGGCAGGGGATCTACAAGCAGTACTTC.

This clonotype was found a few times. The chain employs TRBV12-5 and TRBJ2-2; TRBD1 aligns across 10 bases. Trimming at V came to 4 bases and at J to 5 bases, leaving 10 bases not matched to a gene. The CDR3 contains 17 residues. Looked up from germline, CDR1 is LGHNT and CDR2 is FRNRAP. The CDR3 DNA follows: TGTGCTAGTGGTTCTCCGGCGGGACAGGGGCGGACCGGGGAGCTGTTTTTT. This codes for CASGSPAGQGRTGELFF.

V is TRBV7-2 and J is TRBJ2-2; D gene uncertain. Germline V CDR1 and CDR2: SGHTA, FQGNSA. Trimming stripped 1 base from V and 0 bases from J, with 6 bases between. This CDR3 region has 15 residues. CDR3 amino acids: CASSLETANTGELFF. The CDR3 DNA sequence: TGTGCCAGCAGCTTAGAGACGGCGAACACCGGGGAGCTGTTTTTT.